This T cell receptor beta chain originates from a study of T cells in Graves' hyperthyroidism and ophthalmopathy. Study-level information: Any treatment followed the collection of peripheral blood at initial diagnosis. Study findings and constraints: The blood repertoire included most of the expanded thyroid clonotypes above 0.001. Ophthalmopathy could be told apart from stable hyperthyroidism with a 13 V-J model.

This clonotype has ten or more counts. As yet, its antigen is unknown. The source material, RNA transcripts, was used to amplify TCR beta CDR3 regions. Using the HTBI primer set, a first-round RT-PCR was run on the TCR CDR3. TCRdb called the multiplex PCR reads again in MiXCR, with one record for every CDR3 protein. This sample has around 340,000 distinct CDR3 sequences; roughly 15% occur once, and the top ten carry more than 30%. Germline V gene lookup returns CDR1 SGHRS and CDR2 YFSETQ. V lost 2 bases to trimming and J lost 8 bases, with 10 bases between them. The CDR3 consists of 13 residues. Sample: blood. The source is a woman aged 25 to 39 with Graves' hyperthyroidism that later progressed to Graves' ophthalmopathy. The V call is TRBV5-1, the J call TRBJ2-2, with D possibly being TRBD2 (5 bases). CDR3 sequence (DNA): TGCGCCAGCAGCTTCAATATAGCGGGGGAGCTGTTTTTT. Its protein product is CASSFNIAGELFF. Full variable domain (rest looked up from reference TRBV5-1 and TRBJ2-2): KAGVTQTPRYLIKTRGQQVTLSCSPISGHRSVSWYQQTPGQGLQFLFEYFSETQRNKGNFPGRFSGRQFSNSRSEMNVSTLELGDSALYLCASSFNIAGELFFGEGSRLTVL.